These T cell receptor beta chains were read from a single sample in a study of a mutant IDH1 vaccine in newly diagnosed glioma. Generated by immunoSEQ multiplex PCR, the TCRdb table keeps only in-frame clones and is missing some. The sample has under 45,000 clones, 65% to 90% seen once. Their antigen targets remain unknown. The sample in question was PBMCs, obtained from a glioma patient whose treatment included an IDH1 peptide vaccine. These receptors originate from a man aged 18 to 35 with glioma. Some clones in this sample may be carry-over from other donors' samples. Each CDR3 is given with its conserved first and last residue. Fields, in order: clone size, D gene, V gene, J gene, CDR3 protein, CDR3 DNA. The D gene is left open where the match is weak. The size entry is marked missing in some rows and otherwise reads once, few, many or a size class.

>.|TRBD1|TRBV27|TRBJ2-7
CATGAGQGFGEQYF
TGTGCCACCGGGGCGGGACAGGGGTTCGGCGAGCAGTACTTC
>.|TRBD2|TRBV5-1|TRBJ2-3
CASSLASGPSTDTQYF
TGCGCCAGCAGCTTGGCTAGCGGGCCGAGCACAGATACGCAGTATTTT
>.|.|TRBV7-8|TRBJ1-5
CASSLRDSNQPQHF
TGTGCCAGCAGCTTAAGGGACAGCAATCAGCCCCAGCATTTT
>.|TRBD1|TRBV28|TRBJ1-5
CASRPNRGLGSQPQHF
TGTGCCAGCAGACCTAACAGGGGGCTTGGTAGTCAGCCCCAGCATTTT
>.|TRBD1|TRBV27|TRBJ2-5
CASSSGLDRGRPQYF
TGTGCCAGCAGTTCCGGCTTGGACAGGGGCCGCCCCCAGTACTTC
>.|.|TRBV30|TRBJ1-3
CAWSTTFHPGNTIYF
TGTGCCTGGAGTACTACGTTCCATCCTGGAAACACCATATATTTT
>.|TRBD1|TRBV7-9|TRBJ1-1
CASSLGRGQGAFF
TGTGCCAGCAGCTTAGGAAGGGGGCAGGGAGCTTTCTTT
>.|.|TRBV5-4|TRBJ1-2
CASSPPAPEGYTF
TGTGCCAGCAGCCCCCCGGCCCCGGAGGGCTACACCTTC
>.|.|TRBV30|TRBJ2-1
CAWSGNESEQFF
TGTGCCTGGAGTGGAAACGAAAGTGAGCAGTTCTTC
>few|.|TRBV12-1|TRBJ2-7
CASRLRSDGGLSYEQYF
TGTGCCAGCAGACTTCGCTCGGATGGAGGACTCTCCTACGAGCAGTACTTC
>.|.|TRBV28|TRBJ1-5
CASSLGGGDQPQHF
TGTGCCAGCAGTCTGGGAGGGGGGGATCAGCCCCAGCATTTT
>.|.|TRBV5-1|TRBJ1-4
CASSLGGGVEKLFF
TGCGCCAGCAGCCTGGGCGGCGGAGTCGAAAAACTGTTTTTT
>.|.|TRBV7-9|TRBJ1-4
CASSSSREKLFF
TGTGCCAGCAGCTCCTCACGGGAAAAACTGTTTTTT
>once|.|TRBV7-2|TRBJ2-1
CASSLDRNEQFF
TGTGCCAGCAGCTTAGACAGAAATGAGCAGTTCTTC
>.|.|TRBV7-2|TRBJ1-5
CASSPLQGHQPQHF
TGTGCCAGCAGCCCCCTCCAGGGACATCAGCCCCAGCATTTT
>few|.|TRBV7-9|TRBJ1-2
CASSLVGMGSGYTF
TGTGCCAGCAGCCTCGTCGGTATGGGTAGTGGCTACACCTTC
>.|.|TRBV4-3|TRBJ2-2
CASSQDRTGVGTGELFF
TGCGCCAGCAGCCAAGATAGAACGGGAGTAGGGACCGGGGAGCTGTTTTTT
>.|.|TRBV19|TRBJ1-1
CASSPTTVLWDGDTEAFF
TGTGCCAGTAGTCCCACCACCGTCCTGTGGGATGGGGACACTGAAGCTTTCTTT
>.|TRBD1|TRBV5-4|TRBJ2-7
CASSLPGTGGHEQYF
TGTGCCAGCAGCCTCCCCGGGACAGGGGGCCACGAGCAGTACTTC
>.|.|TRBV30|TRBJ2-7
CAWSAGNSYEQYF
TGTGCCTGGAGTGCGGGGAACTCCTACGAGCAGTACTTC
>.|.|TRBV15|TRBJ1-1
CATSRDGGWRTEAFF
TGTGCCACCAGCAGAGATGGGGGATGGCGAACTGAAGCTTTCTTT
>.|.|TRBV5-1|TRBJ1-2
CASSFTGALVGYGYTF
TGCGCCAGCAGCTTCACGGGGGCGCTTGTAGGCTATGGCTACACCTTC
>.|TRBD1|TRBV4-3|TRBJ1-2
CASSQESQGARGYTF
TGCGCCAGCAGCCAAGAATCACAGGGGGCGAGGGGCTACACCTTC
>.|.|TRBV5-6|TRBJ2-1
CASSYRQCRFF
TGTGCCAGCAGCTACAGACAGTGCCGGTTCTTC
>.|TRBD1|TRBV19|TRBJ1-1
CASSITGAWTGTPTNTEAFF
TGTGCCAGTAGTATAACGGGGGCCTGGACAGGAACCCCGACGAACACTGAAGCTTTCTTT
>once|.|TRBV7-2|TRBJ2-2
CASILTGFTGELFF
TGTGCCAGCATCCTAACAGGGTTCACCGGGGAGCTGTTTTTT
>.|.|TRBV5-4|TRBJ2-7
CASSLDSGDAYEQYF
TGTGCCAGCAGCTTGGATTCTGGGGACGCCTACGAGCAGTACTTC
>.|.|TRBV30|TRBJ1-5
CAWGQDSNQPQHF
TGTGCCTGGGGGCAGGATAGCAATCAGCCCCAGCATTTT
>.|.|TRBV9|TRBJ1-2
CASSPPSGARGPRGYTF
TGTGCCAGCAGCCCCCCCTCTGGGGCCCGGGGTCCAAGGGGCTACACCTTC
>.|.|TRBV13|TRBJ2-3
CASSLGMVDTQYF
TGTGCCAGCAGCTTAGGGATGGTGGATACGCAGTATTTT